Sequencing of this T cell receptor (beta chain) was carried out in a study of vaccination and CD4 T cells after COVID-19. Across the study: Drawing of post-COVID samples took place a median roughly 97 days after diagnosis (range 35 to 161). Timing of post-vaccine sample collection was a median approximately 72 days after dose two, with a range of 14 to 241. Overlapping spike peptides of SARS-CoV-2, HCoV-NL63, HCoV-OC43 and HCoV-229E were used, and cells were stimulated with them.

Trimming removed 2 bases at V and 5 bases at J, with 12 bases between. From germline, CDR1 is SNHLY and CDR2 FYNNEI. The CDR3 contains 15 residues. The treatment here: roughly ten-day PBMC culture with coronavirus spike peptide pools or control peptides (ViraFEST assay). Sequencing of the DNA from cultured CD4+ T cells was carried out with the Oncomine TCR Beta short-read assay. TCRdb reprocessed the PCR reads with MiXCR, giving one entry per CDR3 protein. The table shows approximately 13,000 distinct CDR3 sequences, with 55% to 80% occurring only once. Study-level findings and limits: The authors studied relatively few convalescent patients and analyzed no early post-infection timepoints.

Turning to this clonotype: Its antigen is not identified.

The V and J genes are TRBV2 and TRBJ2-2, with a weak D call TRBD2 (5 bases). This receptor was obtained from a human donor who had recovered from COVID-19. The sequencing sample was made of CD4+ T cells from blood, cultured in vitro. CDR3 sequence: CASSEWEFLTGELFF. The DNA of the CDR3 is TGTGCCAGCAGTGAATGGGAGTTCCTTACCGGGGAGCTGTTTTTT.